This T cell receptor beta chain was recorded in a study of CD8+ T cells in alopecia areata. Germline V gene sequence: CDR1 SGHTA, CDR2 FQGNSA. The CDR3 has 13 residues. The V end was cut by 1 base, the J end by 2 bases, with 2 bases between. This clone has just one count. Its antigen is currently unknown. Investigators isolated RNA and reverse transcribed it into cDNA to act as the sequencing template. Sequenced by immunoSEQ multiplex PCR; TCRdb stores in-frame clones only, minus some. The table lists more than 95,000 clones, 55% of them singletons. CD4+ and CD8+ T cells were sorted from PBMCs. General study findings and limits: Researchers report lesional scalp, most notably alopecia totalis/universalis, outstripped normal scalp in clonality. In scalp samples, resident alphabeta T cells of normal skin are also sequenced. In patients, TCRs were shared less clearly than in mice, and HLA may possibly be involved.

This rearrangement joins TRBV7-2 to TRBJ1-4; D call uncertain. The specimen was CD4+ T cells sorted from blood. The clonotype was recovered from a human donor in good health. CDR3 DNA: TGTGCCAGCAGCTTAGGGACTAATGAAAAACTGTTTTTT. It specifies CASSLGTNEKLFF.